The 26 T cell receptor beta chains reported below all come from one sample, sequenced in a study of cytomegalovirus exposure and HLA in healthy donors. The PCR had 60 Vbeta and 13 Jbeta primers. This table comes from immunoSEQ multiplex PCR, and its TCRdb copy is limited to in-frame clones, with some not included. The data hold over 100,000 clones, with about 60% observed a single time. Sequencing was done on a sample of PBMCs. All receptors derive from a man aged 35 to 55 in good health and CMV-seropositive.

This chain uses TRBV5-1 with TRBJ2-5; 15 positions match TRBD2. Germline V gene data show CDR1 as SGHRS and CDR2 as YFSETQ. This CDR3 spans 16 amino acids. V was clipped by 4 bases and J by 1 base; unmatched bases: 2. CDR3 sequence (DNA): TGCGCCAGCAGCGCGGGACTAGCGGGGGGCCAAGAGACCCAGTACTTC. It translates to CASSAGLAGGQETQYF. The full variable domain, its missing parts supplied by reference TRBV5-1 and TRBJ2-5, is KAGVTQTPRYLIKTRGQQVTLSCSPISGHRSVSWYQQTPGQGLQFLFEYFSETQRNKGNFPGRFSGRQFSNSRSEMNVSTLELGDSALYLCASSAGLAGGQETQYFGPGTRLLVL.

The gene calls are TRBV6-5 and TRBJ2-5, with a possible D match to TRBD1 (6 bases). Per germline, CDR1 MNHEY and CDR2 SVGAGI. V dropped 4 bases and J dropped 9 bases, with 18 bases sitting between them. This CDR3 has 14 residues. This CDR3 reads CASSSRTVRPAQYF. CDR3 in DNA: TGTGCCAGCAGTTCCCGGACAGTACGTCCGGCCCAGTACTTC.

The rearrangement links TRBV4-1 to TRBJ2-7, with D possibly matching TRBD1 (7 bases). This CDR3 contains 16 residues. The germline gives CDR1 MGHRA, CDR2 YSYEKL. Deletions cut 3 bases from V and 2 bases from J, with 17 bases between. CDR3 coding DNA: TGCGCCAGCAGCCAGCGGGCGACAGGGAGGACCTACGAGCAGTACTTC. Protein product: CASSQRATGRTYEQYF.

This clone was counted between two and nine times. The CDR3 loop reads CATSRDRQGTEAFF. The DNA for the CDR3 is TGTGCCACCAGCAGAGATAGGCAGGGCACTGAAGCTTTCTTT. The chain combines TRBV15 with TRBJ1-1, with a weak D call TRBD1 (5 bases). CDR1 and CDR2 (germline): LNHNV, YYDKDF (reference sequence). The CDR3 has 14 amino acids. Trimming removed 0 bases at V and 4 bases at J, with 9 bases between.

J is TRBJ2-5 and V is TRBV5-1; 11 nucleotides match TRBD1. V dropped 4 bases and J dropped 0; count of bases not matched to a gene: 5. Germline CDR1 reads SGHRS; CDR2 reads YFSETQ. This CDR3 spans 16 amino acids. Here the CDR3 reads CASSGGTGGYQETQYF. The CDR3 DNA reads TGCGCCAGCAGCGGGGGGACAGGGGGTTACCAAGAGACCCAGTACTTC.

The chain has TRBV5-5 and TRBJ1-1; D perhaps matches TRBD1 (5 bases). Germline loops: CDR1 SGHKS, CDR2 YYEKEE (reference sequence). With 4 bases removed from V and 1 base from J, the gap between germline ends came to 8 bases. The CDR3 covers 13 residues. CDR3 sequence (DNA): TGTGCCAGCAGCCCGGACACGAACACTGAAGCTTTCTTT. This codes for CASSPDTNTEAFF.

This clone was observed a handful of times. The V gene is TRBV6-5, the J gene TRBJ2-3; D perhaps matches TRBD2 (6 bases). CDR3 length: 15 amino acids. The V gene's germline CDR1 is MNHEY and CDR2 SVGAGI. V was trimmed by 6 bases and J by 5 bases, leaving 18 bases between them. CDR3 residues: CASRIGGIGGDTQYF. The CDR3 DNA reads TGTGCCAGCAGGATTGGCGGGATCGGGGGAGATACGCAGTATTTT.

V is TRBV28 and J is TRBJ2-7, with unresolved D. Germline assignment: CDR1 MDHEN and CDR2 SYDVKM. The CDR3 covers 14 residues. V lost 4 bases and J lost 3, with 13 bases in between. This chain's CDR3 is CASSSLGFFYEQYF. Written as DNA, the CDR3 is TGTGCCAGCAGTTCCCTGGGCTTTTTCTACGAGCAGTACTTC.

The chain is built from TRBV7-8 and TRBJ1-1, with a tentative D call TRBD1 (5 bases). In germline, CDR1 is SGHVS, CDR2 FQNEAQ. The V end was cut by 5 bases, the J end by 0 bases, with 13 bases between. This CDR3 is 15 amino acids long. CDR3 amino acids: CASSQVVGVNTEAFF. CDR3 sequence (DNA): TGTGCCAGCAGCCAAGTCGTAGGGGTGAACACTGAAGCTTTCTTT.

The V gene is TRBV11-2, the J gene TRBJ2-7, with no clear D. Trimming shortened V by 5 bases and J by 1 base, and 12 bases separated the two germline ends. Germline CDR1 and CDR2: SGHAT and FQNNGV. CDR3 length: 14 amino acids. The CDR3 is CASSPRGRSYEQYF. DNA for the CDR3: TGTGCCAGCAGCCCACGTGGCAGATCCTACGAGCAGTACTTC.

This clone was counted only a few times. The gene calls are TRBV11-2 and TRBJ1-3, with a possible D match to TRBD1 (5 bases). Germline V lookup: CDR1 SGHAT, CDR2 FQNNGV. Trimming cost V 5 bases and J 2 bases, with 16 bases left between them. CDR3 length: 16 residues. DNA for the CDR3: TGTGCCAGCAGCACCTACCAGGGCCCCGCTGGAAACACCATATATTTT. Its translation is CASSTYQGPAGNTIYF. Complete variable domain (other parts from reference TRBV11-2 and TRBJ1-3): EAGVAQSPRYKIIEKRQSVAFWCNPISGHATLYWYQQILGQGPKLLIQFQNNGVVDDSQLPKDRFSAERLKGVDSTLKIQPAKLEDSAVYLCASSTYQGPAGNTIYFGEGSWLTVV.

In this sample, this clone turned up a few times. The gene calls are TRBV19 and TRBJ2-7; a weak D match, TRBD2 (6 bases). The CDR3 runs 15 residues. The V end was cut by 1 base, the J end by 1 base, with 11 bases between. Per germline, CDR1 LNHDA and CDR2 SQIVND (reference sequence). The CDR3 sequence: CASSIAGGESYEQYF. CDR3 sequence (DNA): TGTGCCAGTAGTATAGCCGGCGGGGAATCCTACGAGCAGTACTTC.

This sequence joins TRBV10-1 and TRBJ2-5; possibly TRBD2 for D (6 bases). The germline CDR1 and CDR2 sequences are WNHNN and SYGVQD (reference sequence). There are 16 residues in the CDR3. The V and J ends lost 3 bases and 2 bases respectively, with 16 bases between them. In DNA form, the CDR3 reads TGCGCCAGCAGTGACCTCGGCGGCGGGGATCAAGAGACCCAGTACTTC. This translates into CASSDLGGGDQETQYF.

The V gene is TRBV6-5, the J gene TRBJ2-1; 11 nucleotides align to TRBD2. The CDR3 sequence is 15 residues long. Trimming cost V 5 bases and J 5 bases; bases outside gene matches: 5. CDR1 MNHEY and CDR2 SVGAGI come from the germline V gene. Here the CDR3 DNA reads TGTGCCAGCAGTAAACTAGCGGGGGTCCACAATGAGCAGTTCTTC. Translated, it gives CASSKLAGVHNEQFF.

The rearrangement links TRBV27 to TRBJ2-1; the D gene is possibly TRBD2 (6 bases). Looked up from germline, CDR1 is MNHEY and CDR2 is SMNVEV (reference sequence). CDR3 length equals 14 residues. V gave up 2 bases and J gave up 4 bases, with 9 bases separating them. The CDR3 spells CASSLPGLYNEQFF. DNA for the CDR3: TGTGCCAGCAGTTTACCGGGACTGTACAATGAGCAGTTCTTC.

As concerns this clone: The junction does not match germline at one end; this may be a read error. The same CDR3 also results from other DNA sequences found in this sample. The V gene is TRBV6-1, the J gene TRBJ2-6; D is unresolved. This CDR3 is 15 amino acids long. Per the germline V gene, CDR1 is MNHNS and CDR2 is SASEGT. CDR3 amino acids: CASTPVVSGANVLTF. The CDR3 DNA reads as TGTGCTAGCACCCCGGTTGTCTCTGGGGCCAACGTCCTGACTTTC.

The chain is built from TRBV6-6 and TRBJ1-6; tentative D call: TRBD1 (5 bases). The CDR3 loop spans 14 amino acids. V was shortened by 6 bases and J by 8 bases, with 14 bases between the two germline ends. The germline gives CDR1 MNHNY, CDR2 SVGAGI (reference sequence). CDR3 protein: CASRSRQHDSPLHF. CDR3 nucleotide sequence: TGTGCCAGCAGATCACGACAGCATGATTCACCCCTCCACTTT.

The chain joins TRBV28 to TRBJ2-5; the D gene is possibly TRBD2 (5 bases). CDR1 is MDHEN, CDR2 SYDVKM, per germline. This CDR3 has 14 residues. Trimming removed 5 bases at V and 1 base at J, with 11 bases between. CDR3 region: CASSLSGIQETQYF. CDR3 coding DNA: TGTGCCAGCAGTCTGTCGGGAATCCAAGAGACCCAGTACTTC.

Only one count was recorded for this clone. The chain uses TRBV6-1 and TRBJ2-7, with D maybe TRBD2 (5 bases). The germline V and J ends were trimmed by 0 bases and 7 bases, with 13 bases remaining between them. This CDR3 region has 14 residues. CDR1 is MNHNS, CDR2 SASEGT, per germline. The CDR3 DNA is TGTGCCAGCAGTGAAGCGCTTCGAGGGTGGGAGCAGTACTTC. As protein: CASSEALRGWEQYF.

The chain links TRBV19 to TRBJ2-5; 8 positions match TRBD1. Trimming at V came to 1 base and at J to 5 bases, leaving 3 bases not matched to a gene. The CDR3 runs to 14 residues. Germline V gives CDR1 LNHDA, CDR2 SQIVND (reference sequence). The CDR3 reads CASSIAGTGETQYF. The CDR3 coding sequence is TGTGCCAGTAGTATAGCAGGGACAGGCGAGACCCAGTACTTC.

This chain uses TRBV15 with TRBJ2-5; 14 bases fit TRBD2. Trimming at V came to 5 bases and at J to 2 bases, leaving 7 bases not matched to a gene. This CDR3 has 17 residues. The germline gives CDR1 LNHNV, CDR2 YYDKDF (reference sequence). The CDR3, as DNA: TGTGCCACCAGCCGGGGACTAGCGGGAGTCGGGCAAGAGACCCAGTACTTC. Its protein is CATSRGLAGVGQETQYF.

The V call is TRBV6-4, the J call TRBJ2-3; possibly TRBD1 for D (6 bases). The V gene lost 5 bases and the J gene lost 2 bases, with 8 bases spanning the gap. The CDR3 is made up of 13 amino acids. Germline V lookup: CDR1 MRHNA, CDR2 SNTAGT. The CDR3 loop is CASSRQATDTQYF. CDR3 DNA: TGTGCCAGCAGTCGACAGGCCACAGATACGCAGTATTTT.

J is TRBJ2-1 and V is TRBV10-3; tentatively, D is TRBD2 (5 bases). The germline CDR1 and CDR2 sequences are ENHRY and SYGVKD. The length of the CDR3 is 11 residues. Trimming cost V 9 bases and J 9 bases, with 12 bases left between them. This CDR3 is CAISTGIEQFF. In nucleotides, the CDR3 is TGTGCCATTTCGACCGGGATTGAGCAGTTCTTC.

V is TRBV6-5 and J is TRBJ1-4; 8 bases are a match to TRBD1. The CDR3 runs 14 residues. Trimming took 5 bases from V and 5 from J; bases not matched to a gene: 4. Germline V gene lookup returns CDR1 MNHEY and CDR2 SVGAGI. The CDR3 DNA sequence: TGTGCCAGCAGTACCAGACAGGGGAATGAAAAACTGTTTTTT. Its translation is CASSTRQGNEKLFF.

The chain is built from TRBV5-6 and TRBJ1-1, with D unresolved. From germline, CDR1 is SGHDT and CDR2 YYEEEE. The length of the CDR3 is 14 residues. The germline V and J ends were trimmed by 4 bases and 4 bases, with 14 bases remaining between them. The CDR3, as DNA: TGTGCCAGCAGCCTTCGACCTGGAGGCACTGAAGCTTTCTTT. It encodes CASSLRPGGTEAFF. The variable domain in full, completed from reference TRBV5-6 and TRBJ1-1, reads DAGVTQSPTHLIKTRGQQVTLRCSPKSGHDTVSWYQQALGQGPQFIFQYYEEEERQRGNFPDRFSGHQFPNYSSELNVNALLLGDSALYLCASSLRPGGTEAFFGQGTRLTVV.

This clone was seen a handful of times. The genes are TRBV5-6 and TRBJ2-7, with D perhaps TRBD2 (6 bases). The CDR3 consists of 13 residues. Trimming took 0 bases from V and 5 from J, leaving 9 bases between them. CDR1 and CDR2 from the germline V gene are SGHDT and YYEEEE. CDR3 sequence: CASSLVGGNEQYF. For the CDR3, the DNA is TGTGCCAGCAGCTTGGTCGGGGGTAACGAGCAGTACTTC.